Presented here are 25 T cell receptor beta chains from one specimen sequenced in a study of Graves' ophthalmopathy and Graves' hyperthyroidism. The sequenced template was RNA, covering the TCR beta CDR3 region. The library came from an HTBI-primed first-round RT-PCR and a second-round multiplex PCR. TCRdb processed the multiplex PCR reads anew with MiXCR; each CDR3 protein has one entry. The sample includes 340,000 or so distinct CDR3 sequences, 15% to 20% seen only once; the top ten take 9% to 15%. Sequenced sample: peripheral blood. These receptors were obtained from an adult man with Graves' ophthalmopathy.

This clonotype was seen at least ten times. The chain recombines TRBV11-2 with TRBJ1-5, with D possibly TRBD1 on 5 matching bases. Germline loops: CDR1 SGHAT, CDR2 FQNNGV. Trimming took off 2 bases at V and 0 bases at J, with 17 bases between the two ends. CDR3 size: 18 residues. The CDR3 sequence is CASSLQFGTSYSNQPQHF. The CDR3 DNA is TGTGCCAGCAGCTTACAGTTCGGGACGTCTTATAGCAATCAGCCCCAGCATTTT. The variable domain in full, completed from reference TRBV11-2 and TRBJ1-5, reads EAGVAQSPRYKIIEKRQSVAFWCNPISGHATLYWYQQILGQGPKLLIQFQNNGVVDDSQLPKDRFSAERLKGVDSTLKIQPAKLEDSAVYLCASSLQFGTSYSNQPQHFGDGTRLSIL.

The table lists this clonotype with many counts. The rearrangement links TRBV5-5 to TRBJ2-7; TRBD1 is a possible D gene (5 bases). Trimming removed 0 bases from V and 4 bases from J, with 14 bases in between. The CDR3 length is 15 residues. The V gene's germline CDR1 is SGHKS and CDR2 YYEKEE (reference sequence). CDR3 DNA sequence: TGTGCCAGCAGCTTGGTTGTAGGGAAGGGGTACGAGCAGTACTTC. This sequence encodes CASSLVVGKGYEQYF.

In its sample, this clonotype was seen a few times. A much larger clonotype is one base distant, so this may be a read error. This rearrangement joins TRBV6-5 to TRBJ2-7; D not resolved. The CDR3 spans 12 residues. CDR1 is MNHEY and CDR2 is SVGAGI in the germline V gene. The CDR3 sequence: CSSSSNRYEQYF. In DNA form, the CDR3 reads TGTTCCAGCAGTTCGAATCGCTACGAGCAGTACTTC.

This clonotype was seen at least ten times. V and J are TRBV19 and TRBJ2-7, with TRBD1 matching over 7 bases. From germline, CDR1 is LNHDA and CDR2 SQIVND (reference sequence). The CDR3 length is 15 residues. Germline trimming cut 0 bases from V and 2 bases from J; bases unmatched to any gene: 4. CDR3 region: CASSIEPGQTYEQYF. The CDR3, as DNA: TGTGCCAGTAGTATAGAGCCGGGACAGACCTACGAGCAGTACTTC.

On this clonotype: The junction does not match germline at one end; this may be a read error. This chain connects TRBV6-2 or TRBV6-3 to TRBJ1-1; 7 nucleotides match TRBD1. The germline gives CDR1 MNHEY, CDR2 SVGEGT. CDR3 length: 17 amino acids. The CDR3 loop is CASEFLPGQNLKTEAFF. In DNA, the CDR3 is TGTGCCAGCGAATTCCTACCGGGACAGAATTTGAAAACTGAAGCTTTCTTT.

This clonotype was counted at least ten times. The rearrangement links TRBV6-2 or TRBV6-3 to TRBJ2-5, with TRBD1 matching 7 bases. The V gene's germline CDR1 is MNHEY and CDR2 SVGEGT. Trimming removed 7 bases from V and 5 bases from J; junction bases left unmatched: 7. The CDR3 covers 13 residues. This CDR3 reads CASTRTGPETQYF. CDR3 DNA: TGTGCCAGCACCAGGACAGGACCGGAGACCCAGTACTTC.

This clonotype occurred many times. CDR3 sequence: CATSDRTAYQETQYF. The CDR3 DNA reads as TGTGCCACCAGTGACAGAACAGCGTACCAAGAGACCCAGTACTTC. The V and J genes are TRBV24-1 and TRBJ2-5; the D is unclear. Germline-derived CDR1 and CDR2 are KGHDR and SFDVKD. V lost 4 bases to trimming and J lost 0 bases, with 11 bases between them. The CDR3 contains 15 residues.

This clonotype was found many times. The J gene is TRBJ1-2, the V gene TRBV2, with D tentatively TRBD1 (5 bases). The CDR3 runs to 12 residues. V lost 7 bases and J 4 bases, leaving 10 bases between the germline ends. The germline gives CDR1 SNHLY, CDR2 FYNNEI. The chain's CDR3 is CASTRDGYGYTF. Written as DNA, the CDR3 is TGTGCCAGCACCCGGGACGGCTATGGCTACACCTTC.

The rearrangement uses TRBV28 and TRBJ1-6, with 9 nucleotides matching TRBD1. Trimming removed 7 bases from V and 11 bases from J; junction bases left unmatched: 12. Germline values: CDR1 MDHEN, CDR2 SYDVKM. This CDR3 has 15 residues. Here the CDR3 reads CASKLPQGAMTPLHF. The DNA for the CDR3 is TGTGCCAGCAAACTACCACAGGGGGCAATGACACCCCTCCACTTT.

This clonotype was detected a few times. A read error may explain this, as a much larger clone is one base away. This chain joins TRBV19 and TRBJ1-1; D uncertain. CDR3 length: 13 residues. Trimming shortened V by 3 bases and J by 1 base, and 6 bases separated the two germline ends. The germline V gene has CDR1 LNHDA and CDR2 SQIVND (reference sequence). In DNA, the CDR3 is TGTGCCAGTAGTATCGTTTCGAACACTGAAGCTTTCTTT. It translates to CASSIVSNTEAFF.

This clonotype has at least ten counts. This sequence joins TRBV12-3 or TRBV12-4 and TRBJ2-7; D possibly corresponds to TRBD2 (5 bases). This CDR3 has 12 residues. V lost 1 base and J lost 6, with 7 bases in between. The CDR3 nucleotides are TGTGCCAGCAGTTTAGATGAGGGCGAGCAGTACTTC. Translating it yields CASSLDEGEQYF.

This clonotype was seen ten or more times. The chain links TRBV18 to TRBJ2-7; no clear D. The CDR3 length is 14 residues. Germline values: CDR1 KGHSH, CDR2 LQKENI. Trimming cost V 3 bases and J 2 bases, with 11 bases left between them. This chain's CDR3 is CASSPGAETYEQYF. In nucleotides, the CDR3 is TGTGCCAGCTCACCTGGCGCAGAAACCTACGAGCAGTACTTC.

This clonotype was observed many times. This rearrangement joins TRBV12-3 or TRBV12-4 to TRBJ1-1; the match to TRBD1 covers 7 bases. Germline trimming cut 6 bases from V and 0 bases from J; bases unmatched to any gene: 4. The CDR3 runs 14 residues. The DNA of the CDR3 is TGTGCCAGCAGCTCGACAGGGATGAACACTGAAGCTTTCTTT. Translation: CASSSTGMNTEAFF.

This clonotype has a handful of counts. The chain recombines TRBV20-1 with TRBJ2-5, with 10 bases aligning to TRBD2. CDR3 length: 16 residues. J gave up 4 bases and V 3 bases, and 11 bases lay outside the gene matches. Germline loops: CDR1 DFQATT, CDR2 SNEGSKA (reference sequence). CDR3 nucleotides: TGCAGTGCTAGCCCCGGGGCTAGCGGGGGTACAGAGACCCAGTACTTC. It codes for CSASPGASGGTETQYF.

At least ten counts were recorded for this clonotype. The gene calls are TRBV12-3 or TRBV12-4 and TRBJ1-2; 9 bases are shared with TRBD1. J gave up 8 bases and V 3 bases, and 10 bases lay outside the gene matches. This CDR3 has 15 amino acids. The CDR3 region is CASSFYGTGLQGYTF. The CDR3, as DNA: TGTGCCAGCAGTTTTTACGGGACAGGGCTACAAGGCTACACCTTC.

This clonotype was counted many times. The V gene is TRBV12-3 or TRBV12-4, the J gene TRBJ2-2, with TRBD1 as a possible D gene (7 bases). CDR3 size: 15 residues. V was pared by 6 bases and J by 3 bases, with 14 bases between. The CDR3 DNA reads TGTGCCAGCAGGTCAGGGGGGCGATACACCGGGGAGCTGTTTTTT. Residues: CASRSGGRYTGELFF.

This clonotype has more than one count but fewer than ten. This chain links TRBV11-2 with TRBJ2-7; D gene uncertain. Germline loops: CDR1 SGHAT, CDR2 FQNNGV. The CDR3 has 14 residues. Trimming cost V 1 base and J 7 bases, with 14 bases left between them. Written as DNA, the CDR3 is TGTGCCAGCAGCTTAGGACTCGATTTTGGGGAGCAGTACTTC. Protein product: CASSLGLDFGEQYF.

This clonotype was observed at least ten times. The chain links TRBV5-4 to TRBJ2-1; TRBD2 agrees at 8 bases. CDR1 SGHNT and CDR2 YYREEE come from the germline V gene (reference sequence). J was trimmed by 0 bases and V by 2 bases; bases with no gene match: 7. The CDR3 has 17 amino acids. The CDR3 bases are TGTGCCAGCAGCTTAATTTCGGGGGGGAGCTCCTACAATGAGCAGTTCTTC. Its translation is CASSLISGGSSYNEQFF.

This clonotype was counted ten times or more. This chain connects TRBV19 to TRBJ1-1, with D possibly being TRBD1 (5 bases). The CDR3 sequence is 13 residues long. V lost 10 bases, J lost 0 bases, and 12 bases lay in between. Germline V gene data show CDR1 as LNHDA and CDR2 as SQIVND (reference sequence). This CDR3 reads CAKNRFLNTEAFF. CDR3 DNA: TGTGCCAAAAACAGGTTTTTGAACACTGAAGCTTTCTTT. Filled out from reference TRBV19 and TRBJ1-1, the complete variable domain reads DGGITQSPKYLFRKEGQNVTLSCEQNLNHDAMYWYRQDPGQGLRLIYYSQIVNDFQKGDIAEGYSVSREKKESFPLTVTSAQKNPTAFYLCAKNRFLNTEAFFGQGTRLTVV.

A remark on this clonotype: A much bigger clone sits one base away, suggesting this may be a read error. The genes are TRBV7-2 and TRBJ2-5; 11 bases match TRBD2. The CDR3 covers 16 residues. Germline assignment: CDR1 SGHTA and CDR2 FQGNSA. The CDR3 protein is CASSRIAGGIQETPYF. The CDR3 region has the DNA TGTGCCAGCAGCCGTATAGCGGGGGGGATTCAAGAGACCCCGTACTTC.

In its sample, this clonotype was seen many times. The CDR3 is CASRRDGGYEQYF. The CDR3 DNA is TGCGCCAGCCGGAGGGACGGCGGCTACGAGCAGTACTTC. The chain carries TRBV5-1 and TRBJ2-7; D is possibly TRBD2 (6 bases). Germline CDR1 and CDR2: SGHRS and YFSETQ. This CDR3 region has 13 residues. The V end was cut by 7 bases, the J end by 3 bases, with 14 bases between.

This clonotype has more than one count but fewer than ten. A much larger clone lies one base from this, so it may be a read error. Likely a read error: the CDR3 ends without its conserved phenylalanine or tryptophan. This chain uses TRBV5-1 with TRBJ2-5, with TRBD2 matching over 8 bases. Losses at the gene ends were 4 bases for V and 4 bases for J; bases not matched to a gene: 9. The CDR3 runs to 15 residues. Per germline, CDR1 SGHRS and CDR2 YFSETQ. This chain's CDR3 is CASSDRSGSGETQYS. Here the CDR3 DNA reads TGCGCCAGCAGCGACCGCAGCGGGAGCGGAGAGACCCAGTACTCC.

This clonotype was seen many times. The rearrangement uses TRBV6-2 or TRBV6-3 and TRBJ2-7, with TRBD1 identical over 10 bases. This CDR3 is built from 15 residues. Unmatched junction bases numbered 6, after V lost 2 bases and J lost 5 bases. Per germline, CDR1 MNHEY and CDR2 SVGEGT. In DNA form, the CDR3 reads TGTGCCAGCAGTTACACCGACAGGGGGCTACACGAGCAGTACTTC. It specifies CASSYTDRGLHEQYF.

In its sample, this clonotype was seen many times. The genes are TRBV7-6 and TRBJ1-2, with D tentatively TRBD1 (5 bases). The CDR3 totals 14 residues. The V and J ends lost 2 bases and 6 bases respectively, with 13 bases between them. CDR1 and CDR2 from the germline V gene are SGHVS and FNYEAQ. CDR3 sequence reads: CASSLHPEGHGYTF. The DNA for the CDR3 is TGTGCCAGCAGCTTACATCCAGAGGGACATGGCTACACCTTC.

The chain links TRBV6-1 to TRBJ1-5; tentatively, D is TRBD1 (6 bases). The ends were cut back, 5 bases at V and 2 bases at J, with 13 bases in the middle. This CDR3 region has 15 residues. Germline loops: CDR1 MNHNS, CDR2 SASEGT. Here the CDR3 DNA reads TGTGCCAGCAGTCATCCAGGGGCCCGCAATCAGCCCCAGCATTTT. Encoded protein: CASSHPGARNQPQHF.